A selection of T cell receptor beta chains follows, all from one sample in a study of blood T cell repertoires in COVID-19. Method: immunoSEQ multiplex PCR; TCRdb's copy keeps in-frame clones and lacks some. The sample contains roughly 250,000 clones, approximately 85% of which appear only once. Material for sequencing was PBMCs or T cells enriched from blood (not recorded which). The receptor set was obtained from a woman aged 30 to 39 who had recovered from COVID-19. The CDR3 runs from the conserved cysteine through the conserved F or W. The order of the fields is V gene, D gene, J gene, clone size, CDR3 protein, CDR3 DNA. The D gene is left open where the match is weak. Not every row has a clone size; where given, it reads once, few, many or a size class.

TRBV3-1/TRBV3-2	NA	TRBJ2-3	NA	CASSQMGGPPDTQYF	TGTGCCAGCAGCCAGATGGGGGGGCCCCCAGATACGCAGTATTTT
TRBV5-6	NA	TRBJ1-1	NA	CASSLALPGGTEAFF	TGTGCCAGCAGCTTGGCCTTGCCTGGCGGAACTGAAGCTTTCTTT
TRBV7-9	NA	TRBJ2-2	NA	CASSLSTSANTGELFF	TGTGCCAGCAGCTTATCCACTAGTGCGAACACCGGGGAGCTGTTTTTT
TRBV19	NA	TRBJ1-5	once	CASSINTFNQPQHF	TGTGCCAGTAGTATTAATACTTTCAATCAGCCCCAGCATTTT
TRBV6-5	TRBD1	TRBJ2-5	NA	CASSLLDRERETQYF	TGTGCCAGCTCTTTACTCGACAGGGAGAGAGAGACCCAGTACTTC
TRBV30	NA	TRBJ1-2	NA	CAWSAGGHGYTF	TGTGCCTGGAGCGCTGGCGGGCACGGCTACACCTTC
TRBV29-1	TRBD2	TRBJ2-7	once	CSVVSSGSSYEQYF	TGCAGCGTTGTAAGTAGCGGGAGTTCCTACGAGCAGTACTTC
TRBV25-1	NA	TRBJ2-1	many	CASSEYSLTGGEQFF	TGTGCCAGCAGTGAATACTCCCTGACAGGCGGTGAGCAGTTCTTC
TRBV11-2	TRBD2	TRBJ2-3	NA	CASSLIAGTQYF	TGTGCCAGCAGCTTAATAGCGGGAACGCAGTATTTT
TRBV27	NA	TRBJ1-5	few	CASSESRNQPQHF	TGTGCCAGCAGTGAGAGCCGCAATCAGCCCCAGCATTTT
TRBV5-8	NA	TRBJ1-1	NA	CASSVRMNTEAFF	TGTGCCAGCAGTGTTAGAATGAACACTGAAGCTTTCTTT